A selection of T cell receptor beta chains follows, all from one sample in a study of T cell responses to AZD1222 COVID-19 vaccine. The data were produced by immunoSEQ multiplex PCR, yet TCRdb's version contains in-frame clones alone and is incomplete. The profile shows 120,000 or so clones, around 90% of them singletons. The sample in question was peripheral blood, obtained on day 0 of AZD1222 vaccination. Receptor source: an adult in good health. Each CDR3 is given with its conserved first and last residue. A D gene is named only where the DNA matches it firmly. A clone size is listed for some rows: how often the clone was seen (once, few, many), or a class if it is expanded.

J,D,V,size,CDR3,DNA
TRBJ1-1,NA,TRBV2,NA,CASSDWDGHSEAFF,TGTGCCAGCTCGGATTGGGACGGCCACAGTGAAGCTTTCTTT
TRBJ2-5,NA,TRBV9,NA,CASSDTRTAQYF,TGTGCCAGCAGCGATACGAGGACAGCACAGTACTTC
TRBJ1-5,NA,TRBV4-1,NA,CASSHGSNQPQHF,TGCGCCAGCAGCCACGGTAGCAATCAGCCCCAGCATTTT
TRBJ2-3,NA,TRBV9,NA,CASSALVGPGDTQYF,TGTGCCAGCAGCGCCCTAGTGGGCCCTGGAGATACGCAGTATTTT
TRBJ2-7,NA,TRBV10-3,once,CATQGEGYEQYF,TGTGCCACCCAGGGTGAGGGCTACGAGCAGTACTTC
TRBJ2-1,TRBD2,TRBV11-2,NA,CASSLVGSWRGVYNEQFF,TGTGCCAGCAGCTTAGTCGGTTCGTGGCGGGGGGTTTACAATGAGCAGTTCTTC
TRBJ1-5,NA,TRBV10-3,NA,CAISDSSGQLNQPQHF,TGTGCCATCAGTGATTCTAGCGGACAGCTCAATCAGCCCCAGCATTTT
TRBJ1-2,NA,TRBV3-1/TRBV3-2,NA,CASSPKQLGPSSYGYTF,TGTGCCAGCAGCCCGAAACAGTTGGGGCCCTCTAGCTATGGCTACACCTTC
TRBJ2-1,TRBD2,TRBV19,NA,CASSRGGEQFF,TGTGCCAGTAGTCGGGGGGGTGAGCAGTTCTTC
TRBJ1-6,NA,TRBV13,NA,CASSPLGRGQLNSPLHF,TGTGCCAGCAGCCCGCTTGGAAGGGGTCAGCTTAATTCACCCCTCCACTTT
TRBJ1-2,TRBD1,TRBV11-2,NA,CASSLRGTGGAENYGYTF,TGTGCCAGCAGCTTACGCGGGACAGGGGGCGCGGAGAACTATGGCTACACCTTC
TRBJ1-6,NA,TRBV9,few,CASSVGRDKALHF,TGTGCCAGCAGCGTAGGAAGGGACAAGGCCCTCCACTTT
TRBJ2-3,NA,TRBV5-6,NA,CASSLPGHLTDTQYF,TGTGCCAGCAGCTTACCGGGACATCTCACAGATACGCAGTATTTT
TRBJ1-2,NA,TRBV27,NA,CASSGGRTNYGYTF,TGTGCCAGCAGTGGGGGAAGGACCAACTATGGCTACACCTTC
TRBJ2-7,TRBD2,TRBV2,few,CASRMGLPYEQYF,TGTGCCAGCAGAATGGGACTACCTTACGAGCAGTACTTC
TRBJ2-5,TRBD2,TRBV19,NA,CASSTGDSGGAKETQYF,TGTGCCAGTAGTACAGGGGATAGCGGGGGGGCAAAAGAGACCCAGTACTTC
TRBJ2-7,NA,TRBV2,NA,CASSEEGGGPPGEQYF,TGTGCCAGCAGTGAAGAAGGGGGGGGCCCGCCTGGCGAGCAGTACTTC
TRBJ2-1,TRBD2,TRBV6-5,once,CASGGAYNEQFF,TGTGCCAGCGGGGGGGCCTACAATGAGCAGTTCTTC
TRBJ1-2,NA,TRBV29-1,NA,CSVPEGRRRGGYTF,TGCAGCGTCCCGGAGGGTCGACGGAGGGGAGGCTACACCTTC
TRBJ2-5,NA,TRBV11-2,NA,CASSLDGYTGDTQYF,TGTGCCAGCAGCTTAGATGGTTACACCGGGGATACCCAGTACTTC
TRBJ2-1,NA,TRBV6-6,NA,CASRTGTGGNEQFF,TGTGCCAGCAGAACAGGGACTGGAGGGAATGAGCAGTTCTTC
TRBJ1-5,TRBD1,TRBV4-1,NA,CASSQAMTGEGWPQHF,TGCGCCAGCAGCCAGGCTATGACAGGGGAGGGGTGGCCCCAGCATTTT
TRBJ2-1,NA,TRBV10-3,NA,CAISEGGEEQFF,TGTGCCATCAGTGAGGGGGGAGAAGAGCAGTTCTTC
TRBJ2-7,NA,TRBV7-9,NA,CASSFHAAGPTTYEQYF,TGTGCCAGCAGTTTTCACGCGGCGGGGCCCACCACCTACGAGCAGTACTTC
TRBJ1-3,NA,TRBV10-3,NA,CAIGPGPSGNTIYF,TGTGCCATCGGACCAGGACCCTCTGGAAACACCATATATTTT
TRBJ2-3,NA,TRBV4-2,few,CASSQDITGRDTQYF,TGTGCCAGCAGCCAAGACATTACAGGGCGCGATACGCAGTATTTT
TRBJ1-2,NA,TRBV15,NA,CATSKTGNTYYGYTF,TGTGCCACCAGCAAAACAGGGAATACCTACTATGGCTACACCTTC
TRBJ2-5,NA,TRBV3-1/TRBV3-2,NA,CASSQRGGAETQYF,TGTGCCAGCAGCCAAAGAGGAGGGGCCGAGACCCAGTACTTC
TRBJ2-3,TRBD2,TRBV10-3,NA,CALRTSDLGTQYF,TGTGCCCTACGGACTAGCGATTTAGGTACGCAGTATTTT
TRBJ2-1,NA,TRBV20-1,NA,CSASKQFF,TGCAGTGCCTCAAAACAGTTCTTC
TRBJ1-6,NA,TRBV14,once,CASSPPRAPLHF,TGTGCCAGCAGCCCCCCCAGAGCACCCCTCCACTTT
TRBJ2-1,TRBD2,TRBV7-2,NA,CASSITHSGGPYNEQFF,TGTGCCAGCAGCATAACTCATAGCGGGGGGCCGTACAATGAGCAGTTCTTC
TRBJ2-5,NA,TRBV4-2,NA,CASSQDSELGETQYF,TGTGCCAGCAGCCAAGATTCGGAACTTGGGGAGACCCAGTACTTC
TRBJ1-2,TRBD1,TRBV4-1,NA,CASSQVRTGNYGYTF,TGCGCCAGCAGCCAAGTTAGGACAGGGAACTATGGCTACACCTTC
TRBJ2-2,NA,TRBV6-5,NA,CASSYSQLSNTGELFF,TGTGCCAGCAGTTATAGTCAGCTCTCGAACACCGGGGAGCTGTTTTTT
TRBJ1-3,NA,TRBV4-3,NA,CASSQLRISSGNTIYF,TGCGCCAGCAGCCAACTCCGGATCAGCTCTGGAAACACCATATATTTT
TRBJ1-1,TRBD1,TRBV5-6,NA,CASSFGQGDTEAFF,TGTGCCAGCAGCTTCGGACAGGGTGACACTGAAGCTTTCTTT
TRBJ2-1,TRBD2,TRBV6-2/TRBV6-3,NA,CASSYPRGGVAYNEQFF,TGTGCCAGCAGTTACCCCCGGGGGGGAGTCGCCTACAATGAGCAGTTCTTC
TRBJ1-1,TRBD1,TRBV19,NA,CASSTKTGVNTEAFF,TGTGCCAGTAGTACAAAGACAGGGGTGAACACTGAAGCTTTCTTT
TRBJ1-1,NA,TRBV20-1,NA,CSATGLGRSDF,TGCAGTGCTACCGGACTGGGGAGGAGTGACTTT
TRBJ2-7,NA,TRBV5-4,NA,CASSPRPGEVEQYF,TGTGCCAGCAGCCCAAGGCCCGGGGAGGTCGAGCAGTACTTC
TRBJ1-2,NA,TRBV19,NA,CASSIFGGANYGYTF,TGTGCCAGTAGTATATTCGGGGGAGCTAACTATGGCTACACCTTC
TRBJ2-5,TRBD1,TRBV9,NA,CASSATGGMETQYF,TGTGCCAGCAGCGCGACAGGGGGTATGGAGACCCAGTACTTC
TRBJ2-1,NA,TRBV12-3/TRBV12-4,NA,CASRTSYNEQFF,TGTGCCAGCAGAACCTCCTACAATGAGCAGTTCTTC
TRBJ2-7,NA,TRBV12-3/TRBV12-4,NA,CASSSSDILEQYF,TGTGCCAGCAGTTCATCGGACATACTGGAGCAGTACTTC
TRBJ1-1,TRBD1,TRBV5-1,NA,CASRSGTGNKEAFF,TGCGCCAGCAGGTCCGGGACAGGAAACAAAGAAGCTTTCTTT